This T cell receptor beta chain was recovered during a study of regulatory T cells in long-lasting Graves disease. General observations from the study: Accuracy was perhaps lowered by the small sample size.

This sample's time point: newly diagnosed GD, antithyroid drugs for less than 3 months. The TCR library was made from RNA that had been extracted from PBMCs in TRIzol. The patient group derived from an endocrinology department in Xi'an, China. Assembly of TCR beta libraries relied on iRepertoire HTBI primers together with Arm-PCR of CDR3 regions. TCRdb re-called the multiplex PCR reads through MiXCR, storing one row per CDR3 protein. Of about 220,000 distinct CDR3 sequences in the sample, 15% to 20% were seen once. Ten or more counts support this clonotype. No antigen is known for it. The CDR3 has 14 residues. Trimming stripped 10 bases from V and 1 base from J, with 16 bases between. Germline CDR1 and CDR2: MDHEN and SYDVKM. These sequences were also reported in another study, on T cells in Graves' hyperthyroidism and ophthalmopathy.

The clonotype was recovered from a woman younger than 45 with Graves disease. V gene TRBV28 combines with J gene TRBJ1-1, with D tentatively TRBD1 (5 bases). Sample: peripheral blood mononuclear cells (PBMCs), taken at new diagnosis, from a patient treated with antithyroid drugs. The CDR3 region is CAIEVGGWNTEAFF. CDR3 in DNA: TGTGCCATCGAGGTCGGGGGGTGGAACACTGAAGCTTTCTTT.